This T cell receptor (beta chain) was sequenced for a study of shared clonotypes between healthy human individuals. Germline loops: CDR1 LGHNA, CDR2 YSLEER. V lost 1 base and J lost 2, with 12 bases in between. The CDR3 length is 16 residues. Deep level was the assay's run setting. Here immunoSEQ multiplex PCR was the method, and the copy in TCRdb shows in-frame clones only, minus some. Found here are some 800,000 clones, 80% to 95% of them singletons; the top ten hold around 24%. The naive CD8 population came from CD45RO-negative cells selected for CCR7, without terminally differentiated effector memory CD45RA+ cells.

This chain links TRBV4-3 with TRBJ2-1; D might be TRBD2 (5 bases). This TCR was sampled from a man aged 25 to 45 in good health. Sequenced: naive CD8+ T cells sorted from blood. CDR3: CASSQGVAITYNEQFF. The CDR3 DNA reads TGCGCCAGCAGCCAAGGGGTAGCGATAACCTACAATGAGCAGTTCTTC.